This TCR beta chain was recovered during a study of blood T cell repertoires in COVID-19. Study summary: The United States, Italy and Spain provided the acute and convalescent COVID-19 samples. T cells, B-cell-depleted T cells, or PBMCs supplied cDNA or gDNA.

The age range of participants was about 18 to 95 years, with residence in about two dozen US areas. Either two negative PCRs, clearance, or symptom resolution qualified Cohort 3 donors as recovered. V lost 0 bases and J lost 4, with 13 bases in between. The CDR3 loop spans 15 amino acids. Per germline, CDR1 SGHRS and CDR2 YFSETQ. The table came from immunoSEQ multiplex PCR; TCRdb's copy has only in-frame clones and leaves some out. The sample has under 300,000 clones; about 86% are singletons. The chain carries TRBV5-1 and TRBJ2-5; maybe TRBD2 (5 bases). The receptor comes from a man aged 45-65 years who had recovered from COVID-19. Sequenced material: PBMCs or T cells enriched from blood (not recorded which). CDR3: CASSLAGVSLETQYF. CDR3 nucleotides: TGCGCCAGCAGCTTGGCCGGGGTTAGCTTAGAGACCCAGTACTTC.